This T cell receptor beta chain was retrieved from a study of shared clonotypes between healthy human individuals. General study findings and limits: Rarefaction revealed incomplete sorted-subset sequencing despite large depth.

Concerning this clone: Its specificity is not known. A much bigger clone sits one base away, suggesting this may be a read error. At the DNA level, this CDR3 is encoded by other sequences in the same sample as well.

The CDR3 runs to 12 residues. Germline V gene data show CDR1 as SEHNR and CDR2 as FQNEAQ (reference sequence). V was cut by 1 base and J by 2 bases, with 3 bases left in between. Naive CD8 cells, CD45RO-negative and positively selected for CCR7, excluded terminally differentiated effector memory CD45RA+ cells. Generated by immunoSEQ multiplex PCR, the TCRdb table keeps only in-frame clones and is missing some. The table has 2 million to 2.5 million clones, 85% to 95% seen once. The chain recombines TRBV7-9 with TRBJ2-7; no clear D. Sequenced sample: naive CD8+ T cells sorted from blood. This clonotype originated in a man aged 18 to 35 in good health. The DNA for the CDR3 is TGTGCCAGCAGCTTAGAGGCCTACGAGCAGTACTTC. Its protein product is CASSLEAYEQYF.